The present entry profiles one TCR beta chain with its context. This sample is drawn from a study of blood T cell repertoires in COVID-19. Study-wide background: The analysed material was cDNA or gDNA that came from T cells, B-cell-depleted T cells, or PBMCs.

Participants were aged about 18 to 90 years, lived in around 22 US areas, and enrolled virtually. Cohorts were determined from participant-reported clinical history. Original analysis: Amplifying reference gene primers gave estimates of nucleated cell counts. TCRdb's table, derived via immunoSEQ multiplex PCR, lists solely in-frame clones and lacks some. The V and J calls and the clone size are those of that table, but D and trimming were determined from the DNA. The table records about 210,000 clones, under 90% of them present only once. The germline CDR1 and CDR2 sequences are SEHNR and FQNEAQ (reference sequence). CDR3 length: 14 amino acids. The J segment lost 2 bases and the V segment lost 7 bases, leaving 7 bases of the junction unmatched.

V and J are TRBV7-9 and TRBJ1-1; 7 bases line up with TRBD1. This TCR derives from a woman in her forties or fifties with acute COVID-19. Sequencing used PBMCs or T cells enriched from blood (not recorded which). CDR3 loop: CASIGHRGNTEAFF. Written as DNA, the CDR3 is TGTGCCAGCATCGGACACAGGGGAAACACTGAAGCTTTCTTT.